The clone carrying this T cell receptor beta chain occurred once. The antigen remains undetermined. The CDR3 is 16 amino acids. CDR1 is MNHEY and CDR2 is SVGAGI in the germline V gene. V dropped 0 bases and J dropped 4; count of bases not matched to a gene: 2. These data originate in a study of T cell responses to AZD1222 COVID-19 vaccine. The method was immunoSEQ multiplex PCR; TCRdb's version includes in-frame clones alone and lacks a portion of them. The sample lists approximately 180,000 clones, more than 75% occurring once. Study-level points and caveats: Elevations in Spike-specific TCR breadth and depth followed administration of two AZD1222 doses. Of the AZD1222 recipients, only 5 or 6 were seropositive at baseline.

The chain recombines TRBV6-5 with TRBJ2-1, with 11 positions matching TRBD2. The specimen was peripheral blood, collected 28 days after the second AZD1222 dose. This clonotype was obtained from an adult who received the AZD1222 COVID-19 vaccine. CDR3 sequence reads: CASSYSIAGGYNEQFF. For the CDR3, the DNA is TGTGCCAGCAGTTACTCGATAGCGGGAGGGTACAATGAGCAGTTCTTC.